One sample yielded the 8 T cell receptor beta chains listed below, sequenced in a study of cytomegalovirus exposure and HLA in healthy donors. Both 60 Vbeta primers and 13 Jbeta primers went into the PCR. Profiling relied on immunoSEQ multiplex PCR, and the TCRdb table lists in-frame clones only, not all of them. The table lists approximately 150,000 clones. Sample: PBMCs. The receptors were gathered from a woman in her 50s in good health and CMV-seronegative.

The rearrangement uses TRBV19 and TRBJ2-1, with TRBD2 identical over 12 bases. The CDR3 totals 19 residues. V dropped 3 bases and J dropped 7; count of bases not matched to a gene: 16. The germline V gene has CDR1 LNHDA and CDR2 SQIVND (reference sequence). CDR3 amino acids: CASSMRAHLRTSGENEQFF. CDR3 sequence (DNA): TGTGCCAGTAGTATGAGGGCTCATTTGCGGACTAGCGGGGAGAATGAGCAGTTCTTC.

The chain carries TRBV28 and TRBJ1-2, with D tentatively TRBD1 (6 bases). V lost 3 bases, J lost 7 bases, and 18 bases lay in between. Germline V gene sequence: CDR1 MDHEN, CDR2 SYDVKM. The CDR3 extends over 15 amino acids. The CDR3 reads CASSLTGPGRVGYTF. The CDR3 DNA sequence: TGTGCCAGCAGTTTGACAGGACCGGGGCGGGTTGGCTACACCTTC.

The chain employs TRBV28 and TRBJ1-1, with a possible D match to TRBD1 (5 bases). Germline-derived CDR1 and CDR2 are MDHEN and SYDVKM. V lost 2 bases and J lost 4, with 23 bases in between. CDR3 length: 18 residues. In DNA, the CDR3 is TGTGCCAGCAGTTTACGGCAGGGAATTACCCGAAGGGCCACTGAAGCTTTCTTT. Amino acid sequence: CASSLRQGITRRATEAFF. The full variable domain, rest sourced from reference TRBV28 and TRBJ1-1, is DVKVTQSSRYLVKRTGEKVFLECVQDMDHENMFWYRQDPGLGLRLIYFSYDVKMKEKGDIPEGYSVSREKKERFSLILESASTNQTSMYLCASSLRQGITRRATEAFFGQGTRLTVV.

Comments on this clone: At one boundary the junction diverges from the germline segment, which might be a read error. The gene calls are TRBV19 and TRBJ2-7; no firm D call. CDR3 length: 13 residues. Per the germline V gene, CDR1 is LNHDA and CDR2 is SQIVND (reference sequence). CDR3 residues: CASSITTSHEQYF. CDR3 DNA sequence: TGTGCCAGTAGTATAACTACCTCCCACGAGCAGTACTTC.

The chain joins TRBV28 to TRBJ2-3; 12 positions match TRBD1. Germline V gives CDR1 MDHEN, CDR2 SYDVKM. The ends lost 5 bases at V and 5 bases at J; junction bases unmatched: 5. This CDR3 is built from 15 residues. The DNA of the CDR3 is TGTGCCAGCAGTGAGGGGACAGGGGGCGTAGATACGCAGTATTTT. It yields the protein CASSEGTGGVDTQYF.

CDR3 loop: CASIPPRDTEAFF. In DNA form, the CDR3 reads TGTGCCAGCATCCCTCCGAGGGACACTGAAGCTTTCTTT. The chain employs TRBV28 and TRBJ1-1; unclear D gene. CDR3 size: 13 residues. CDR1 MDHEN and CDR2 SYDVKM come from the germline V gene. The V end lost 7 bases, the J end lost 3 bases, and 12 bases lay between the germline ends.

The CDR3 nucleotides are TGTGCCAGCAGCTTATCGCCGACAGGGAAGGCGAACTATGGCTACACCTTC. Encoded protein: CASSLSPTGKANYGYTF. The rearrangement uses TRBV7-9 and TRBJ1-2; TRBD1 aligns across 7 bases. V dropped 2 bases and J dropped 2; count of bases not matched to a gene: 11. The germline V gene encodes CDR1 SEHNR and CDR2 FQNEAQ (reference sequence). The CDR3 is 17 amino acids.

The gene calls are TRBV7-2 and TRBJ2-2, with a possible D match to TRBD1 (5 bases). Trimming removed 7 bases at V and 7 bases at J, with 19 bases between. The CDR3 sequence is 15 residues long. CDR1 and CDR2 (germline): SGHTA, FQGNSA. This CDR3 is CASTLLGVRHGELFF. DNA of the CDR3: TGTGCCAGCACCCTCCTAGGGGTACGTCACGGGGAGCTGTTTTTT.